This T cell receptor (beta chain) was profiled in a study of technical replicates of blood from a handful of donors. Germline assignment: CDR1 LNHNV and CDR2 YYDKDF (reference sequence). This CDR3 has 15 amino acids. Losses at the gene ends were 0 bases for V and 6 bases for J; bases not matched to a gene: 4. Profiled with immunoSEQ multiplex PCR; TCRdb holds only in-frame clones, not every one. The sample has more than 75,000 clones, 90% to 95% seen once; the top ten hold about 0.22%. Material: T cells isolated from PBMCs. The clonotype comes from a human donor in good health. V gene TRBV15 combines with J gene TRBJ2-7; 11 positions match TRBD1. In DNA form, the CDR3 reads TGTGCCACCAGCAGAGAAGGACAGGGGGCCGGCGAGCAGTACTTC. The encoded protein is CATSREGQGAGEQYF.